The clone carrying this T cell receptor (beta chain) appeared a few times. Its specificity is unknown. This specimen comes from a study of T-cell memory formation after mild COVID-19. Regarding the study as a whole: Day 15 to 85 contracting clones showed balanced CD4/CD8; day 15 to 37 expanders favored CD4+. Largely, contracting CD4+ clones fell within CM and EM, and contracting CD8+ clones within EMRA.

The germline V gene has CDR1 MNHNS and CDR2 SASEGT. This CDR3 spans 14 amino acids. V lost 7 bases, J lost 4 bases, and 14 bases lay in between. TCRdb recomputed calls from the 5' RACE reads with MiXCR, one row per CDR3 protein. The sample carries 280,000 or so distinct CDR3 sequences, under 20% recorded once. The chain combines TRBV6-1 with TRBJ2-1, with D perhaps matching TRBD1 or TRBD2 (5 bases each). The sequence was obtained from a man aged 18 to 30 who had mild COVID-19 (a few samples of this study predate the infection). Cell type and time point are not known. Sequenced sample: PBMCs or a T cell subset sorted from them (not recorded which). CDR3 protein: CASTRDGSYNEQFF. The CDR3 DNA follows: TGTGCCAGCACCCGGGACGGATCGTACAATGAGCAGTTCTTC.